The next 17 T cell receptor beta chains were all read from a single sample in a study of blood T cells in healthy people across ages. Using a J-beta primer mix together with a sample-barcoded 5' primer, a second PCR was run for about 6 to 11 cycles. A single record per CDR3 protein comes from TCRdb applying MiXCR to the 5' RACE reads. The sample includes around 1.1 million distinct CDR3 sequences, 35% to 45% of them seen just once. Sequenced material: blood. The receptors shown here come from a man aged 18 to 35 in good health.

This clonotype has more than one count but fewer than ten. This chain connects TRBV18 to TRBJ2-3; no clear D. Germline loops: CDR1 KGHSH, CDR2 LQKENI. The V end lost 0 bases, the J end lost 2 bases, and 12 bases lay between the germline ends. The CDR3 sequence is 16 residues long. CDR3 protein: CASSPPSSTDTDTQYF. CDR3 coding DNA: TGTGCCAGCTCACCACCTTCCTCGACCGACACAGATACGCAGTATTTT.

The chain is built from TRBV29-1 and TRBJ1-2; D remains ambiguous. The CDR3 has 13 amino acids. V was pared by 2 bases and J by 4 bases, with 11 bases between. Per germline, CDR1 SQVTM and CDR2 ANQGSEA. Here the CDR3 DNA reads TGCAGCGTTGAAACGACCATTGGCTATGGCTACACCTTC. Amino acid sequence: CSVETTIGYGYTF.

This sequence joins TRBV7-2 and TRBJ1-4, with D unclear. The CDR3 consists of 14 residues. Trimming took 5 bases from V and 5 from J, leaving 12 bases between them. Germline CDR1 SGHTA, CDR2 FQGNSA. The CDR3 sequence is CASSLDGENEKLFF. In nucleotides, the CDR3 is TGTGCCAGCAGCCTAGACGGGGAGAATGAAAAACTGTTTTTT.

The table lists this clonotype with a few counts. The gene calls are TRBV25-1 and TRBJ2-1, with D perhaps TRBD2 (7 bases). V dropped 8 bases and J dropped 9 bases, with 17 bases sitting between them. Germline values: CDR1 MGHDK, CDR2 SYGVNS. The CDR3 spans 13 residues. CDR3 protein: CASEEGGAGEQFF. CDR3 coding DNA: TGTGCCAGCGAAGAAGGGGGGGCAGGTGAGCAGTTCTTC.

The rearrangement uses TRBV3-1 and TRBJ2-3, with D maybe TRBD2 (5 bases). Germline CDR1 is LGHDT and CDR2 is YNNKEL (reference sequence). V lost 1 base and J lost 4, with 9 bases in between. The CDR3 consists of 14 residues. The CDR3 loop is CASSQVGVADTQYF. The CDR3 DNA is TGTGCCAGCAGCCAAGTCGGGGTCGCAGATACGCAGTATTTT.

V gene TRBV6-5 combines with J gene TRBJ1-5; D gene ambiguous. The CDR3 loop spans 15 amino acids. V dropped 0 bases and J dropped 0 bases, with 6 bases sitting between them. Germline CDR1 is MNHEY and CDR2 is SVGAGI. The CDR3 protein is CASSYSTNSNQPQHF. The CDR3 region has the DNA TGTGCCAGCAGTTACTCGACGAATAGCAATCAGCCCCAGCATTTT.

The rearrangement uses TRBV20-1 and TRBJ1-4; possible D gene TRBD1, 5 bases. Germline CDR1 is DFQATT and CDR2 is SNEGSKA (reference sequence). This CDR3 has 14 residues. V gave up 4 bases and J gave up 5 bases, with 14 bases separating them. CDR3: CSATEQVANEKLFF. The CDR3 DNA reads as TGCAGTGCTACAGAACAGGTGGCGAATGAAAAACTGTTTTTT.

This clonotype appeared a few times. The chain couples TRBV7-2 to TRBJ1-1; tentative D call: TRBD1 (6 bases). CDR1 and CDR2 from the germline V gene are SGHTA and FQGNSA. The ends were cut back, 1 base at V and 4 bases at J, with 13 bases in the middle. The CDR3 length is 15 residues. The CDR3 DNA sequence: TGTGCCAGCAGCTTAGTAGGGGGAACGAGCACTGAAGCTTTCTTT. This codes for CASSLVGGTSTEAFF.

Comments on this clonotype: A read error may produce the germline difference seen at one junction end. The V and J genes are TRBV13 and TRBJ2-1, with 10 bases lining up with TRBD2. The germline V gene has CDR1 PRHDT and CDR2 FYEKMQ (reference sequence). There are 18 residues in the CDR3. The CDR3 is CVSHKGAGGPATYNEQFF. CDR3 DNA sequence: TGTGTCAGCCACAAAGGAGCGGGGGGGCCCGCTACCTACAATGAGCAGTTCTTC.

On this clonotype itself: Germline and junction disagree at one end, which may indicate a read error. V is TRBV7-2 and J is TRBJ1-1, with a weak D call TRBD1 (6 bases). The V gene's germline CDR1 is SGHTA and CDR2 FQGNSA. CDR3 length: 14 amino acids. CDR3 DNA sequence: TGCGCCAGCAGCCCCCTAGGGGGGTACACTGAAGCTTTCTTT. Its translation: CASSPLGGYTEAFF.

DNA for the CDR3: TGTGCCAGCAGCGTCGCTCCCTCGGGCAATGAGCAGTTCTTC. The encoded protein is CASSVAPSGNEQFF. The V gene is TRBV9, the J gene TRBJ2-1, with D hard to call. The germline V and J ends were trimmed by 2 bases and 6 bases, with 12 bases remaining between them. Germline CDR1 reads SGDLS; CDR2 reads YYNGEE. CDR3 length: 14 amino acids.

The J gene is TRBJ2-5, the V gene TRBV12-3 or TRBV12-4; no reliable D call. With 6 bases removed from V and 1 base from J, the gap between germline ends came to 12 bases. This CDR3 spans 14 amino acids. CDR3 loop: CASRPALSQETQYF. As DNA, the CDR3 is TGTGCCAGCAGGCCCGCACTCTCCCAAGAGACCCAGTACTTC.

This clonotype came up a few times. The CDR3 sequence is CSARGAAGENNEQFF. In DNA form, the CDR3 reads TGCAGTGCTAGAGGTGCAGCGGGGGAAAACAATGAGCAGTTCTTC. V is TRBV20-1 and J is TRBJ2-1, with TRBD2 matching 8 bases. The ends lost 1 base at V and 5 bases at J; junction bases unmatched: 7. From germline, CDR1 is DFQATT and CDR2 SNEGSKA (reference sequence). The CDR3 spans 15 residues.

The CDR3 protein is CASSQEGRGQLFF. Written as DNA, the CDR3 is TGTGCCAGCAGCCAAGAAGGTCGGGGGCAACTGTTTTTT. The gene calls are TRBV3-1 and TRBJ1-4, with D possibly matching TRBD1 (6 bases). V was shortened by 0 bases and J by 12 bases, with 11 bases between the two germline ends. From germline, CDR1 is LGHDT and CDR2 YNNKEL (reference sequence). This CDR3 has 13 amino acids.

This clonotype occurred many times. A clone one base away is much larger, so this may be a read error. V is TRBV3-1 and J is TRBJ1-6; D not certain. Trimming removed 1 base at V and 5 bases at J, with 9 bases between. This CDR3 is built from 15 residues. Germline V CDR1 and CDR2: LGHDT, YNNKEL (reference sequence). Written as DNA, the CDR3 is TGTGCCAGCAGCCAAGGGTGTTCTAATAATTCACCCCTCCACTTT. It encodes CASSQGCSNNSPLHF.

The V and J genes are TRBV20-1 and TRBJ1-2; no definite D call. The CDR3 has 12 residues. CDR1 DFQATT and CDR2 SNEGSKA come from the germline V gene (reference sequence). V shed 3 bases and J shed 4 bases, with 9 bases lying between them. The CDR3 bases are TGCAGTGCTAGTGAACGGAGCTATGGCTACACCTTC. Encoded protein: CSASERSYGYTF.

The gene calls are TRBV9 and TRBJ2-1; the match to TRBD2 covers 7 bases. This CDR3 comprises 13 residues. The germline gives CDR1 SGDLS, CDR2 YYNGEE. V lost 6 bases to trimming and J lost 2 bases; unmatched junction nucleotides: 2. As DNA, the CDR3 is TGTGCCAGCAACCGGGGGGCCTACAATGAGCAGTTCTTC. This sequence encodes CASNRGAYNEQFF.